These T cell receptor beta chains were read from a single sample in a study of T cell therapy after organ transplantation. Antigens of these TCRs are unknown. Using immunoSEQ multiplex PCR, the repertoire was profiled, and TCRdb retains in-frame clones only, with some absent. The table has 51,000 or so clones, 94% seen once. The sequencing here drew on CD8+ T cells from blood, taken before autologous CMV-specific T cell therapy. These receptors originate from a human patient who had received a solid organ transplant and had CMV disease. CDR3s include the opening cysteine and the closing phenylalanine or tryptophan. Fields, in order: CDR3 DNA, CDR3 protein, J gene, clone size, V gene, D gene. A D gene is named only where the DNA matches it firmly. Size is omitted from some rows. Given values are once, few, many or a class for expanded clones.

CDR3 DNA: TGCGCCAGCAGTGAGCGACAGGGCACAGATACGCAGTATTTT; CDR3 protein: CASSERQGTDTQYF; J gene: TRBJ2-3; clone size: .; V gene: TRBV10-2; D gene: .
CDR3 DNA: TGTGCCAGCAGCTTAGGATACTCCTACGAGCAGTACTTC; CDR3 protein: CASSLGYSYEQYF; J gene: TRBJ2-7; clone size: .; V gene: TRBV5-6; D gene: .
CDR3 DNA: TGTGCCAGCAGCGTGGAGGACAGGGGGTTCTACAATGAGCAGTTCTTC; CDR3 protein: CASSVEDRGFYNEQFF; J gene: TRBJ2-1; clone size: .; V gene: TRBV9; D gene: TRBD1
CDR3 DNA: TGTGCCGCCGGCGACGACAACTCCTACACTGAAGCTTTCTTT; CDR3 protein: CAAGDDNSYTEAFF; J gene: TRBJ1-1; clone size: .; V gene: TRBV10-3; D gene: .
CDR3 DNA: TGTGCCAGTCGACTAGCGGACAATGAGCAGTTCTTC; CDR3 protein: CASRLADNEQFF; J gene: TRBJ2-1; clone size: once; V gene: TRBV27; D gene: TRBD2
CDR3 DNA: TGTGCCAGCAGCTTAGTGGTGACTAGCGACGAGCAGTACTTC; CDR3 protein: CASSLVVTSDEQYF; J gene: TRBJ2-7; clone size: .; V gene: TRBV7-2; D gene: TRBD2
CDR3 DNA: TGTGCCAGTAGTACGACCCCAGGGGGCTTGACTGAAGCTTTCTTT; CDR3 protein: CASSTTPGGLTEAFF; J gene: TRBJ1-1; clone size: .; V gene: TRBV19; D gene: TRBD1
CDR3 DNA: TGTGCCAGCAGCTTAGACAACTCTGGGGCCAACGTCCTGACTTTC; CDR3 protein: CASSLDNSGANVLTF; J gene: TRBJ2-6; clone size: .; V gene: TRBV13; D gene: .
CDR3 DNA: TGTGCCACCCTATCTGGCTACGAGCAGTACTTC; CDR3 protein: CATLSGYEQYF; J gene: TRBJ2-7; clone size: .; V gene: TRBV19; D gene: .
CDR3 DNA: TGTGCCTCTACGCCGGACAGGGGGCGAGAGACCCAGTACTTC; CDR3 protein: CASTPDRGRETQYF; J gene: TRBJ2-5; clone size: .; V gene: TRBV9; D gene: TRBD1
CDR3 DNA: TGTGCCAGTAGTATCCCCAGGGGGGCCAAGAACACTGAAGCTTTCTTT; CDR3 protein: CASSIPRGAKNTEAFF; J gene: TRBJ1-1; clone size: .; V gene: TRBV19; D gene: TRBD1
CDR3 DNA: TGCGCCAGCAGTCCCAGGGCTCAGGCAAAGAACACTGAAGCTTTCTTT; CDR3 protein: CASSPRAQAKNTEAFF; J gene: TRBJ1-1; clone size: .; V gene: TRBV4-1; D gene: .
CDR3 DNA: TGTGCCAGCAGCTTAGAGGTCCGCCTATACGAGCAGTACTTC; CDR3 protein: CASSLEVRLYEQYF; J gene: TRBJ2-7; clone size: .; V gene: TRBV11-2; D gene: .
CDR3 DNA: TGTGCCAGCAAGGGGTGGAATGAGCAGTTCTTC; CDR3 protein: CASKGWNEQFF; J gene: TRBJ2-1; clone size: .; V gene: TRBV2; D gene: .
CDR3 DNA: TGTGCCAGCAGCTTAGGGACAGGGGTCTCTGGGGCCAACGTCCTGACTTTC; CDR3 protein: CASSLGTGVSGANVLTF; J gene: TRBJ2-6; clone size: .; V gene: TRBV13; D gene: TRBD1
CDR3 DNA: TGTGCCAGCAGCCCGACAGGGGAGGGGTCCTATAATTCACCCCTCCACTTT; CDR3 protein: CASSPTGEGSYNSPLHF; J gene: TRBJ1-6; clone size: .; V gene: TRBV5-6; D gene: TRBD1
CDR3 DNA: TGTGCCAGTAGTACTCGACAGGGGGGTTGGACTGAAGCTTTCTTT; CDR3 protein: CASSTRQGGWTEAFF; J gene: TRBJ1-1; clone size: once; V gene: TRBV19; D gene: TRBD1
CDR3 DNA: TGTGCCAGCAGCTTAACCGGGACAGGGGAAGGCTACACCTTC; CDR3 protein: CASSLTGTGEGYTF; J gene: TRBJ1-2; clone size: .; V gene: TRBV7-3; D gene: TRBD1
CDR3 DNA: TGTGCCAGCAGCCCCGAAGGGGGAGGGCTTGCGGGGAATGAGCAGTTCTTC; CDR3 protein: CASSPEGGGLAGNEQFF; J gene: TRBJ2-1; clone size: .; V gene: TRBV7-8; D gene: .
CDR3 DNA: TGTGCCAGCACCGAATATCGGACAGGTGGCTACACCTTC; CDR3 protein: CASTEYRTGGYTF; J gene: TRBJ1-2; clone size: .; V gene: TRBV6-5; D gene: TRBD1
CDR3 DNA: TGTGCCAGCAGTTTTAGCGGGAGTGGGGATGAGCAGTTCTTC; CDR3 protein: CASSFSGSGDEQFF; J gene: TRBJ2-1; clone size: .; V gene: TRBV27; D gene: TRBD2
CDR3 DNA: TGTGCCAGCAGCTTTGGAACAGTGAACTACGAGCAGTACTTC; CDR3 protein: CASSFGTVNYEQYF; J gene: TRBJ2-7; clone size: .; V gene: TRBV5-5; D gene: .
CDR3 DNA: TGCGCCAGCAGCCGGACAGGGGACTCCCTCCGATACTCTGGAAACACCATATATTTT; CDR3 protein: CASSRTGDSLRYSGNTIYF; J gene: TRBJ1-3; clone size: .; V gene: TRBV10-2; D gene: TRBD1
CDR3 DNA: TGTGCCAGCATCTGGCCCGGGAGGCGGGGGGGTGAAAAACTGTTTTTT; CDR3 protein: CASIWPGRRGGEKLFF; J gene: TRBJ1-4; clone size: few; V gene: TRBV25-1; D gene: .
CDR3 DNA: TGTGCCAGCAGTTACCAGACAGGGGGCCCCTACGAGCAGTACTTC; CDR3 protein: CASSYQTGGPYEQYF; J gene: TRBJ2-7; clone size: .; V gene: TRBV6-6; D gene: TRBD1
CDR3 DNA: TGTGCCAGCAGCCAAGATTTAGGGACAGGGGGTTGGGAGCAGTACTTC; CDR3 protein: CASSQDLGTGGWEQYF; J gene: TRBJ2-7; clone size: .; V gene: TRBV4-2; D gene: TRBD1
CDR3 DNA: TGCGCCAGCAGCTTGGACGGCACAGATACGCAGTATTTT; CDR3 protein: CASSLDGTDTQYF; J gene: TRBJ2-3; clone size: .; V gene: TRBV5-1; D gene: .
CDR3 DNA: TGTGCCAGTAGTAACGGACAGTCGTCCTACGAGCAGTACTTC; CDR3 protein: CASSNGQSSYEQYF; J gene: TRBJ2-7; clone size: .; V gene: TRBV19; D gene: .
CDR3 DNA: TGTGCCAGCAGCTTGGGGGTGGGTAGCAATCAGCCCCAGCATTTT; CDR3 protein: CASSLGVGSNQPQHF; J gene: TRBJ1-5; clone size: .; V gene: TRBV7-6; D gene: .
CDR3 DNA: TGTGCCAGCTTACAGGGTACCACTGAAGCTTTCTTT; CDR3 protein: CASLQGTTEAFF; J gene: TRBJ1-1; clone size: .; V gene: TRBV6-1; D gene: .
CDR3 DNA: TGTGCCTGGATGGACAGGGGGCCGGAGGACTATGGCTACACCTTC; CDR3 protein: CAWMDRGPEDYGYTF; J gene: TRBJ1-2; clone size: .; V gene: TRBV30; D gene: TRBD1
CDR3 DNA: TGCAGCGTCTTTGGTGGACAGGGTAATGGCTACACCTTC; CDR3 protein: CSVFGGQGNGYTF; J gene: TRBJ1-2; clone size: .; V gene: TRBV29-1; D gene: TRBD1
CDR3 DNA: TGCAGCGTTGAGGGGGCAGGTACTCTGAAGACCCAGTACTTC; CDR3 protein: CSVEGAGTLKTQYF; J gene: TRBJ2-5; clone size: .; V gene: TRBV29-1; D gene: .
CDR3 DNA: TGTGCCAGCAGTTGGTCCCGTGGGGTCGAGCAGTACTTC; CDR3 protein: CASSWSRGVEQYF; J gene: TRBJ2-7; clone size: .; V gene: TRBV6-5; D gene: .
CDR3 DNA: TGCGCCAGCAGCTTGGGCCGGACAGGGGCGAACACTGAAGCTTTCTTT; CDR3 protein: CASSLGRTGANTEAFF; J gene: TRBJ1-1; clone size: .; V gene: TRBV5-1; D gene: TRBD1
CDR3 DNA: TGCGCCAGCAGTGTCTGGGACAGGGGAATGAACACTGAAGCTTTCTTT; CDR3 protein: CASSVWDRGMNTEAFF; J gene: TRBJ1-1; clone size: .; V gene: TRBV4-1; D gene: TRBD1
CDR3 DNA: TGCGCCAGCAGATTGGGACAGGGGTCCTACGAGCAGTACTTC; CDR3 protein: CASRLGQGSYEQYF; J gene: TRBJ2-7; clone size: .; V gene: TRBV4-1; D gene: TRBD1
CDR3 DNA: TGCGCCAGCAGCCAACGACAGGGGGTTCCTAATTCACCCCTCCACTTT; CDR3 protein: CASSQRQGVPNSPLHF; J gene: TRBJ1-6; clone size: .; V gene: TRBV4-3; D gene: TRBD1
CDR3 DNA: TGTGCCAGCAGCTTAGGGCCGTCCTACGAGCAGTACTTC; CDR3 protein: CASSLGPSYEQYF; J gene: TRBJ2-7; clone size: .; V gene: TRBV13; D gene: .
CDR3 DNA: TGTGCCAGCAGCTTAGAGTCAGATACGCAGTATTTT; CDR3 protein: CASSLESDTQYF; J gene: TRBJ2-3; clone size: once; V gene: TRBV11-2; D gene: .
CDR3 DNA: TGTGCCAGCAGTCCACAGAATTCACCCCTCCACTTT; CDR3 protein: CASSPQNSPLHF; J gene: TRBJ1-6; clone size: few; V gene: TRBV9; D gene: .
CDR3 DNA: TGCGCCAGCAGTGAGTCGAGGACAGGCCAGCTCTCCTACAATGAGCAGTTCTTC; CDR3 protein: CASSESRTGQLSYNEQFF; J gene: TRBJ2-1; clone size: .; V gene: TRBV10-1; D gene: TRBD1
CDR3 DNA: TGTGCCAGCAGCTTGAGCAGTAGTTTAGGGTATGAAAAACTGTTTTTT; CDR3 protein: CASSLSSSLGYEKLFF; J gene: TRBJ1-4; clone size: .; V gene: TRBV5-6; D gene: .
CDR3 DNA: TGTGCCAGCAGAGGACAGGGTAGCACTGAAGCTTTCTTT; CDR3 protein: CASRGQGSTEAFF; J gene: TRBJ1-1; clone size: .; V gene: TRBV7-9; D gene: TRBD1
CDR3 DNA: TGCGCCAGCAGTGACGGGGGATCTAGCGAGCAGTACTTC; CDR3 protein: CASSDGGSSEQYF; J gene: TRBJ2-7; clone size: once; V gene: TRBV10-2; D gene: .
CDR3 DNA: TGTGCCAGCAGTTACGGAGGGACCGAGCAGTTCTTC; CDR3 protein: CASSYGGTEQFF; J gene: TRBJ2-1; clone size: once; V gene: TRBV6-5; D gene: .
CDR3 DNA: TGTGCCAGCAGCGGCAATTGGACAGGGACCAGCAATCAGCCCCAGCATTTT; CDR3 protein: CASSGNWTGTSNQPQHF; J gene: TRBJ1-5; clone size: .; V gene: TRBV7-9; D gene: TRBD1
CDR3 DNA: TGTGCCAGCAGTGAGGCGCCCACAGATACGCAGTATTTT; CDR3 protein: CASSEAPTDTQYF; J gene: TRBJ2-3; clone size: .; V gene: TRBV6-4; D gene: .